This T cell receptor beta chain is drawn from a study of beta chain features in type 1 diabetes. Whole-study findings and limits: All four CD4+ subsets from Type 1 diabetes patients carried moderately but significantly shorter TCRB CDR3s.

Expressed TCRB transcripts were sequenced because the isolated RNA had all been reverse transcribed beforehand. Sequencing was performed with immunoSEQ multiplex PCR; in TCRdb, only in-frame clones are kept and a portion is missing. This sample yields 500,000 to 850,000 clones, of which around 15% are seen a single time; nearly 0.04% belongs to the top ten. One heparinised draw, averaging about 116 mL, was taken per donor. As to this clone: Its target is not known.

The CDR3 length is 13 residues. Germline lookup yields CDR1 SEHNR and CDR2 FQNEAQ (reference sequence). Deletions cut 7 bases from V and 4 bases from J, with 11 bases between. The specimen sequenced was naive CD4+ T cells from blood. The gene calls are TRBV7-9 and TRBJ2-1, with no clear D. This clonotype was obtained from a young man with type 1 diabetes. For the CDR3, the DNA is TGTGCCAGCAAGTGGGAAGGGTACAATGAGCAGTTCTTC. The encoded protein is CASKWEGYNEQFF.